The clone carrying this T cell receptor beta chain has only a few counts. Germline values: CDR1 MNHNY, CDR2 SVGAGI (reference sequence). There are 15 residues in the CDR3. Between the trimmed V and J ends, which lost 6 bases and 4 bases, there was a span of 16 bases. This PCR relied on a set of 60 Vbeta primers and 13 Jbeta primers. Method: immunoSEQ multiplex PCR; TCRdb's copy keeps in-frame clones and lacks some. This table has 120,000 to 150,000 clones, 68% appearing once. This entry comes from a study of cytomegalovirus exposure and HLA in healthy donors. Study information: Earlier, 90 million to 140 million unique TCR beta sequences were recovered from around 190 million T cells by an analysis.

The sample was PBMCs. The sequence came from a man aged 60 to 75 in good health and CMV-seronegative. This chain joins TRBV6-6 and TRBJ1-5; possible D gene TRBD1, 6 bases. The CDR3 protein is CASSNGGAGNQPQHF. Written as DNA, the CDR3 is TGTGCCAGCAGCAACGGGGGGGCTGGGAATCAGCCCCAGCATTTT.